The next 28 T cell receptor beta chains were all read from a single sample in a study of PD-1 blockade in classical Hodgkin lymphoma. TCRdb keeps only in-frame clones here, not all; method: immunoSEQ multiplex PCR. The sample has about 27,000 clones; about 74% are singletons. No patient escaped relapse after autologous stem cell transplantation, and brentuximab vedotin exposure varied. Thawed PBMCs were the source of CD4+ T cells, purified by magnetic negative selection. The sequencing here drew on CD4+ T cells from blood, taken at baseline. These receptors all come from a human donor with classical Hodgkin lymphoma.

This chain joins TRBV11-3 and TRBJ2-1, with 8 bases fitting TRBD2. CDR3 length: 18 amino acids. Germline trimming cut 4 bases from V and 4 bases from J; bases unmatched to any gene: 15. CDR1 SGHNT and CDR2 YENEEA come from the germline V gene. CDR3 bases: TGTGCCAGCAGCTCAACTCGCTTAAGCGGGGGCATATACAATGAGCAGTTCTTC. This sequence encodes CASSSTRLSGGIYNEQFF.

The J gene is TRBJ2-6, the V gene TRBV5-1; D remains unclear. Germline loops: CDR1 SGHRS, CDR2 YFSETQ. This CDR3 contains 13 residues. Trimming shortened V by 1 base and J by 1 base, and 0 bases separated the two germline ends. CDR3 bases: TGCGCCAGCAGCTTGTCTGGGGCCAACGTCCTGACTTTC. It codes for CASSLSGANVLTF.

The chain's CDR3 is CASSEPSGEETQYF. In DNA, the CDR3 is TGTGCCAGCAGCGAGCCTAGCGGGGAAGAGACCCAGTACTTC. This sequence joins TRBV2 and TRBJ2-5; the match to TRBD2 covers 9 bases. Germline V gives CDR1 SNHLY, CDR2 FYNNEI. V dropped 6 bases and J dropped 3; count of bases not matched to a gene: 5. This CDR3 spans 14 amino acids.

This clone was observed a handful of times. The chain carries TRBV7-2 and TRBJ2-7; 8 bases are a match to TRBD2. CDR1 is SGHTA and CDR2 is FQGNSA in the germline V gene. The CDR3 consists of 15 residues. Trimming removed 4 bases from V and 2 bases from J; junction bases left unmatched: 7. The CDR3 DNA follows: TGTGCCAGCAGCTCTACCCCGGGAGGGACCTACGAGCAGTACTTC. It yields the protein CASSSTPGGTYEQYF. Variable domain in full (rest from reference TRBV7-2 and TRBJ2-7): GAGVSQSPSNKVTEKGKDVELRCDPISGHTALYWYRQSLGQGLEFLIYFQGNSAPDKSGLPSDRFSAERTGGSVSTLTIQRTQQEDSAVYLCASSSTPGGTYEQYFGPGTRLTVT.

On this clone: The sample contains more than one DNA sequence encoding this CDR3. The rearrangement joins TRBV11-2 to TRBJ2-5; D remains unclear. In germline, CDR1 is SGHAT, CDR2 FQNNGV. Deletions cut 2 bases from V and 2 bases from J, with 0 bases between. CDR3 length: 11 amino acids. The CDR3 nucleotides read TGTGCCAGCAGCTTACAAGAGACCCAGTACTTC. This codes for CASSLQETQYF.

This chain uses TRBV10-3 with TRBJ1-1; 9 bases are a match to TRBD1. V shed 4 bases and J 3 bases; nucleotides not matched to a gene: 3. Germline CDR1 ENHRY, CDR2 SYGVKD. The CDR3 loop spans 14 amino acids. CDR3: CAISGRQGDTEAFF. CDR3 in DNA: TGTGCCATCAGTGGTCGACAGGGGGACACTGAAGCTTTCTTT.

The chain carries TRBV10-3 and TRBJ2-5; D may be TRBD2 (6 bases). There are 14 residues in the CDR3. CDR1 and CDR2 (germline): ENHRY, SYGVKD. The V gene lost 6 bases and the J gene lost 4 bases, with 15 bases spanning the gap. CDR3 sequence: CAISPGEAGETQYF. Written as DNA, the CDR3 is TGTGCCATCAGCCCCGGGGAGGCGGGAGAGACCCAGTACTTC.

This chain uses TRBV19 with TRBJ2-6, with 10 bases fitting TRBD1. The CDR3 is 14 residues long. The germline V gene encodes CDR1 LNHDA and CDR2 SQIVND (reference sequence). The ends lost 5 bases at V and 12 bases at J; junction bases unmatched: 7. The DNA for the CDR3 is TGTGCCAGTAGTCCGGTTCGGACAGGGGGCGTCCTGACTTTC. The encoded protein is CASSPVRTGGVLTF.

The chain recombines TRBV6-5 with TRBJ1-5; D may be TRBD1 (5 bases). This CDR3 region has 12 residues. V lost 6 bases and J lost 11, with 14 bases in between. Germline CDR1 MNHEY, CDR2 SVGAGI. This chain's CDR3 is CASSSPGTSQHF. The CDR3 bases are TGTGCCAGCAGCTCCCCCGGGACTTCCCAGCATTTT.

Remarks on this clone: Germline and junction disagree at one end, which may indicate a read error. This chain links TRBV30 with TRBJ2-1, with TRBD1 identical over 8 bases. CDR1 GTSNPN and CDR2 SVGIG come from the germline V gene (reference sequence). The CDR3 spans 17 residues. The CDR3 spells CAWSVYLLAGGYDEQFF. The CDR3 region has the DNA TGTGCCTGGAGTGTATATCTCTTGGCAGGGGGCTACGATGAGCAGTTCTTC.

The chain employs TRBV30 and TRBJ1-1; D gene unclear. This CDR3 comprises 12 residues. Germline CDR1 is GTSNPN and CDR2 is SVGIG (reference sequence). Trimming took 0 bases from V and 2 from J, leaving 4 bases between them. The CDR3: CAWSVFNTEAFF. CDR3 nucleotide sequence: TGTGCCTGGAGTGTTTTTAACACTGAAGCTTTCTTT.

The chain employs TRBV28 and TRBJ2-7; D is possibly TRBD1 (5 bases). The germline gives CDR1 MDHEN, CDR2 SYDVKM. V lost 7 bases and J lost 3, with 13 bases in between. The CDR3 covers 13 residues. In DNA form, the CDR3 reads TGTGCCAGCACCGAGGCAGGGTACTACGAGCAGTACTTC. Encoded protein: CASTEAGYYEQYF.

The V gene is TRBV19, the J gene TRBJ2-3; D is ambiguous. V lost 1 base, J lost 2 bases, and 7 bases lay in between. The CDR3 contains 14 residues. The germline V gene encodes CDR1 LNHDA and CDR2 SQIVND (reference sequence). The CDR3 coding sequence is TGTGCCAGTAGTATAGTACTTATCACAGATACGCAGTATTTT. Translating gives CASSIVLITDTQYF.

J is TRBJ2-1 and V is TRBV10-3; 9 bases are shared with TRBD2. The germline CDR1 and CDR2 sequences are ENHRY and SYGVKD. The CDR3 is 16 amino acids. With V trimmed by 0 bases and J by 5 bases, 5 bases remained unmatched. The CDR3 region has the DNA TGTGCCATCAGTGAGTCGGGCGGGGGGGCCCACAATGAGCAGTTCTTC. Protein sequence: CAISESGGGAHNEQFF.

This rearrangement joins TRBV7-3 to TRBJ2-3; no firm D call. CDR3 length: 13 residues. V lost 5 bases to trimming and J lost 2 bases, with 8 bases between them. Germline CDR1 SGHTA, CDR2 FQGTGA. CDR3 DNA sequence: TGTGCCAGCAGCCCGAAATTCACAGATACGCAGTATTTT. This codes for CASSPKFTDTQYF.

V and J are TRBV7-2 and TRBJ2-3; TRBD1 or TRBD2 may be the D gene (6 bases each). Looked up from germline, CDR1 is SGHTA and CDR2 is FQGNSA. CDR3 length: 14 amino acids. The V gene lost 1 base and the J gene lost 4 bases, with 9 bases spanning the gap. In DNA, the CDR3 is TGTGCCAGCAGCTTAGGGGGGGCGCCAGATACGCAGTATTTT. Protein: CASSLGGAPDTQYF.

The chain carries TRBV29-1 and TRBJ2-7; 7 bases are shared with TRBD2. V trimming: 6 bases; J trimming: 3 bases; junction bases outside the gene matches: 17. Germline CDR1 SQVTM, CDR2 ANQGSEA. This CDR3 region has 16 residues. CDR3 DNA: TGCAGCGTGGGCCCGGCCCTGGGGGGGAGAGGCTACGAGCAGTACTTC. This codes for CSVGPALGGRGYEQYF.

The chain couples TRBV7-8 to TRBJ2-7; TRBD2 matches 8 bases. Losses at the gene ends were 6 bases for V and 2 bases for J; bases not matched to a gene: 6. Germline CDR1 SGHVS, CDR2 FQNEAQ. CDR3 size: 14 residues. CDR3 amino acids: CASRPRGATYEQYF. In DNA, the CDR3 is TGTGCCAGCAGACCGCGGGGGGCAACCTACGAGCAGTACTTC.

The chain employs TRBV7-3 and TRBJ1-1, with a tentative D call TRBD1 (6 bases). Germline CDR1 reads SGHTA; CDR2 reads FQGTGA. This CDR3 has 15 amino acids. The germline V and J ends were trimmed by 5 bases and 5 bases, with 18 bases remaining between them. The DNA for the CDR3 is TGTGCCAGCAGCCCATGGCCAGGGGCTAGGACTGAAGCTTTCTTT. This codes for CASSPWPGARTEAFF.

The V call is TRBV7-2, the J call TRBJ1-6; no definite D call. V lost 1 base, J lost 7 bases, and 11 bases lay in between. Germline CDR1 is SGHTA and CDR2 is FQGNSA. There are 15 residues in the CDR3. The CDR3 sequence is CASSLVIGPNSPLHF. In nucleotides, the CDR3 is TGTGCCAGCAGCTTAGTTATAGGGCCGAATTCACCCCTCCACTTT. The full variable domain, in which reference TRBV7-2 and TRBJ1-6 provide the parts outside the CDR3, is GAGVSQSPSNKVTEKGKDVELRCDPISGHTALYWYRQSLGQGLEFLIYFQGNSAPDKSGLPSDRFSAERTGGSVSTLTIQRTQQEDSAVYLCASSLVIGPNSPLHFGNGTRLTVT.

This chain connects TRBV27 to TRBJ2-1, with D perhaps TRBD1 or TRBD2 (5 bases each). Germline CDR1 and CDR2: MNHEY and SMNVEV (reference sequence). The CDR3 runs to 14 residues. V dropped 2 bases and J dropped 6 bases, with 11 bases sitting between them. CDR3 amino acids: CASSLGDRRNEQFF. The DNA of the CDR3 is TGTGCCAGCAGTTTAGGGGACCGACGCAATGAGCAGTTCTTC.

Written as DNA, the CDR3 is TGTGCCAGCAGCGTAGCACCGGGTGGCTATGGCTACACCTTC. Translation: CASSVAPGGYGYTF. The rearrangement joins TRBV9 to TRBJ1-2; D is uncertain. The CDR3 contains 14 residues. V lost 0 bases and J lost 4, with 10 bases in between. CDR1 and CDR2 from the germline V gene are SGDLS and YYNGEE.

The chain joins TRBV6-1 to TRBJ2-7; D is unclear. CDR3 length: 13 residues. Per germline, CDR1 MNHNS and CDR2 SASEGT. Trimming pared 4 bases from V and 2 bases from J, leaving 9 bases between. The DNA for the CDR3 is TGTGCCAGCAGTGGTTCCGGACCCTACGAGCAGTACTTC. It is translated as CASSGSGPYEQYF.

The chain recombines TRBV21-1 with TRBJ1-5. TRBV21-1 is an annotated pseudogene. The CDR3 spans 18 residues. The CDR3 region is CASSNNRFGGGLNQPQHF. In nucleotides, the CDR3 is TGTGCCAGCAGCAATAACAGGTTCGGGGGGGGATTGAATCAGCCCCAGCATTTT.

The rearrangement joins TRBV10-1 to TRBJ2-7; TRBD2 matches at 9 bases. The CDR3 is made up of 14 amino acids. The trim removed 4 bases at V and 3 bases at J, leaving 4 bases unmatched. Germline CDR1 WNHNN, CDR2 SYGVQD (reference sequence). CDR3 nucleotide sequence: TGCGCCAGCAGTGCTAGCGGGGACCACTACGAGCAGTACTTC. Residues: CASSASGDHYEQYF.

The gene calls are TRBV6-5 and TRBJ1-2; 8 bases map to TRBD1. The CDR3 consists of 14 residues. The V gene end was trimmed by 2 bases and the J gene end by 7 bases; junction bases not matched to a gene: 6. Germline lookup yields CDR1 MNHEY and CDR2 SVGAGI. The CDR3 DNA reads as TGTGCCAGCAGTTACGCCCAGGGGGCGCTTGGCTACACCTTC. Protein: CASSYAQGALGYTF.

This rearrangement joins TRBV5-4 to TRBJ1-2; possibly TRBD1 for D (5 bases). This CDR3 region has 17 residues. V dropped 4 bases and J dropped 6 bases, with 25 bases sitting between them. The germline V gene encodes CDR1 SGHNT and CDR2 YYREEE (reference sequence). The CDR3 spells CASSRGVGDPNSNGYTF. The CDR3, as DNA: TGTGCCAGCAGCCGAGGGGTCGGGGACCCAAATTCGAATGGCTACACCTTC. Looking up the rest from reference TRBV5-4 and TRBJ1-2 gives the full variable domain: ETGVTQSPTHLIKTRGQQVTLRCSSQSGHNTVSWYQQALGQGPQFIFQYYREEENGRGNFPPRFSGLQFPNYSSELNVNALELDDSALYLCASSRGVGDPNSNGYTFGSGTRLTVV.

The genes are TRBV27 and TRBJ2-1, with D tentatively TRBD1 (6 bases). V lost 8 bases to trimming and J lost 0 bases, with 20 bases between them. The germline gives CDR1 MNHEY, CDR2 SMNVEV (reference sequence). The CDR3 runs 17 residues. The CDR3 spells CASGPPTGYGSYNEQFF. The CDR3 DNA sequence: TGTGCCAGCGGACCTCCAACAGGGTACGGCTCCTACAATGAGCAGTTCTTC.